These T cell receptor beta chains were read from a single sample in a study of blood T cell repertoires in COVID-19. Here immunoSEQ multiplex PCR was the method, and the copy in TCRdb shows in-frame clones only, minus some. The data contain about 670,000 clones, approximately 90% of them singletons. The source material was peripheral blood. These TCRs come from a woman under 30 with acute or convalescent COVID-19. The CDR3 runs from the conserved cysteine through the conserved F or W. D genes are given only for firm matches. The size entry is marked missing in some rows and otherwise reads once, few, many or a size class.

>few|TRBV11-2|TRBJ2-6|TRBD1
TGTGCCAGCAGCTTGACAGGGGGCGCTGGGGCCAACGTCCTGACTTTC
CASSLTGGAGANVLTF
>-|TRBV7-6|TRBJ2-3|-
TGTGCCAGCAGCCTCGGACTAACCACAGATACGCAGTATTTT
CASSLGLTTDTQYF
>-|TRBV19|TRBJ2-1|TRBD1
TGTGCCAGTAGTATAGGGACAGGGGGTTACAATGAGCAGTTCTTC
CASSIGTGGYNEQFF
>-|TRBV5-1|TRBJ1-1|-
TGCGCCAGCAGCTTGGGGGCCGTGAACACTGAAGCTTTCTTT
CASSLGAVNTEAFF
>-|TRBV18|TRBJ1-5|-
TGTGCCAGCTCACCACGTGGGGCAGGGTCTCTACTATTCAATCAGCCCCAGCATTTT
CASSPRGAGSLLFNQPQHF
>-|TRBV9|TRBJ2-4|TRBD1
TGTGCCAGCAGCCCACGGGACAGGGAGAACATTCAGTACTTC
CASSPRDRENIQYF
>-|TRBV6-6|TRBJ2-5|-
TGTGCCAGCAGTCCTTCCGTTCCGGAGACCCAGTACTTC
CASSPSVPETQYF
>-|TRBV6-1|TRBJ2-5|TRBD2
TGTGCCAGCAGTGAAGGACTAGCTGGGACCCAGTACTTC
CASSEGLAGTQYF
>-|TRBV5-1|TRBJ1-1|-
TGCGCCAGCAGCTTGGGAACAGGCCTAAACACTGAAGCTTTCTTT
CASSLGTGLNTEAFF
>-|TRBV2|TRBJ1-3|-
TGTGCCAGCACCTTAAGGAGTCTCACAGGAAACACCATATATTTT
CASTLRSLTGNTIYF
>once|TRBV15|TRBJ1-1|-
TGTGCCACCAGCAGAGGGCGGCGACAGCCGAACACTGAAGCTTTCTTT
CATSRGRRQPNTEAFF
>once|TRBV7-9|TRBJ2-3|TRBD2
TGTGCCAGCAGCACTAGCGGGTTAGAAGATACGCAGTATTTT
CASSTSGLEDTQYF
>-|TRBV6-1|TRBJ1-1|TRBD1
TGTGCCAGCAGTGGAAGGACCGGGACAGGGGCCTGGTACACTGAAGCTTTCTTT
CASSGRTGTGAWYTEAFF
>-|TRBV5-1|TRBJ2-1|TRBD1
TGCGCCAGCAGCAAAGAACCTACAGGGGACAATGAGCAGTTCTTC
CASSKEPTGDNEQFF
>once|TRBV5-1|TRBJ1-2|-
TGCGCCAGCAGCTTGGGACCCCAGGTGAACTATGGCTACACCTTC
CASSLGPQVNYGYTF
>-|TRBV27|TRBJ1-6|-
TGTGCCAGCAGTCCCCCGGTACAGCTTAATTCACCCCTCCACTTT
CASSPPVQLNSPLHF
>few|TRBV9|TRBJ1-1|TRBD1
TGTGCCAGCAGCACAGGGGGACCTGAAGCTTTCTTT
CASSTGGPEAFF
>-|TRBV6-5|TRBJ2-5|TRBD1
TGTGCCAGCAGTCCGGGACAGGCATTCCAAGAGACCCAGTACTTC
CASSPGQAFQETQYF
>-|TRBV4-3|TRBJ2-2|-
TGCGCCAGCAGCCATTTGCGCTCGAACACCGGGGAGCTGTTTTTT
CASSHLRSNTGELFF
>-|TRBV6-6|TRBJ2-7|TRBD1
TGTGCCAGCAGTCCCGGGACAGGGGGCGCGAAGCAGTACTTC
CASSPGTGGAKQYF
>-|TRBV10-3|TRBJ2-7|-
TGTGCCATCAGGGCCACCGACTACGAGCAGTACTTC
CAIRATDYEQYF
>-|TRBV10-3|TRBJ2-7|-
TGTGCCACCCTAACGGGACACCGGCCTCCCTACGAGCAGTACTTC
CATLTGHRPPYEQYF
>-|TRBV4-1|TRBJ2-1|-
TGCGCCAGCAGCCAAGATGGGGGGTGGAATGAGCAGTTCTTC
CASSQDGGWNEQFF
>-|TRBV7-9|TRBJ1-5|-
TGTGCCAGCAGCTTAGGGGGACTTAGCAATCAGCCCCAGCATTTT
CASSLGGLSNQPQHF
>-|TRBV19|TRBJ2-4|TRBD1
TGTGCCAGTAGTCCTCGATCGGACAGGGCACGACTTATAGCCAAAAACATTCAGTACTTC
CASSPRSDRARLIAKNIQYF
>-|TRBV6-2/TRBV6-3|TRBJ2-1|TRBD2
TGTGCCAGCAGTTCTAGCGGGGGCGTCAATGAGCAGTTCTTC
CASSSSGGVNEQFF
>-|TRBV3-1/TRBV3-2|TRBJ1-1|-
TGTGCCAGCAGCCAAGTACAGGGTGTCACTGAAGCTTTCTTT
CASSQVQGVTEAFF
>-|TRBV10-3|TRBJ1-2|-
TGTGCCATCAGTGAGCCAAAATCCCCACAGGGCCAAGGCTACACCTTC
CAISEPKSPQGQGYTF
>-|TRBV21-1|TRBJ2-5|-
TGTGCCAGCAGCAAAGAGGGGCCGCTCCGGGACCAAGAGACCCAGTACTTC
CASSKEGPLRDQETQYF